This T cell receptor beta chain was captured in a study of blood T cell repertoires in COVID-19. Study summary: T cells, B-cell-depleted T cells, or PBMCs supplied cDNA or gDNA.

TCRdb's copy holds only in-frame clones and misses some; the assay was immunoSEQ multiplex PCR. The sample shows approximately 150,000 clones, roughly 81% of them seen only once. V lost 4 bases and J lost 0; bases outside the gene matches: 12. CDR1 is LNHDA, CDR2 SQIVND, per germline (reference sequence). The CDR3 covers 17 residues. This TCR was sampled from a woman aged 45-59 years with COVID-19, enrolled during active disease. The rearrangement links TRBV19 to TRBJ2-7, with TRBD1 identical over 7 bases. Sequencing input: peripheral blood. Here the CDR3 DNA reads TGTGCCAGTAGTACTCAGACAGGGTTCGGCGGCTCCTACGAGCAGTACTTC. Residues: CASSTQTGFGGSYEQYF.